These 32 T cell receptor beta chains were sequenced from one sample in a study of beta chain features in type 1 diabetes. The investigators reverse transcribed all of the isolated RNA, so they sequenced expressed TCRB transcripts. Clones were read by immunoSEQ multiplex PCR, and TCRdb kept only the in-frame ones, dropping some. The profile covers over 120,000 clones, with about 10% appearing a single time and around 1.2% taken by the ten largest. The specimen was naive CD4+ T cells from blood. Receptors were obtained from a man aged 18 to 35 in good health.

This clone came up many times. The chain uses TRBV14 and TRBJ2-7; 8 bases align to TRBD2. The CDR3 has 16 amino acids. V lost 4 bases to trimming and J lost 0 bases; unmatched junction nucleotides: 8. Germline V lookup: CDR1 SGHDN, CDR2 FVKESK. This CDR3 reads CASSPSFSGASYEQYF. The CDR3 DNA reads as TGTGCCAGCAGCCCTTCGTTTAGCGGGGCCTCCTACGAGCAGTACTTC.

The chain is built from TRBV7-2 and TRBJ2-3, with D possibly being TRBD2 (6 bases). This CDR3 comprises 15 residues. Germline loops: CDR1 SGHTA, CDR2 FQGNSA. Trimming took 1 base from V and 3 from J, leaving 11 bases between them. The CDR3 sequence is CASSLVTGVTDTQYF. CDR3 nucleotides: TGTGCCAGCAGCTTAGTCACGGGGGTTACAGATACGCAGTATTTT.

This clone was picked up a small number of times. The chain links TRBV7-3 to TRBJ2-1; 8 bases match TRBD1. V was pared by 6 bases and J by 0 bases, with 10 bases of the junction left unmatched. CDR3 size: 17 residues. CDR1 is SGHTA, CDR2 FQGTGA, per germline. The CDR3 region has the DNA TGTGCCAGCAGTCCAGGGGGCGGATCGATCTCCTACAATGAGCAGTTCTTC. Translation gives CASSPGGGSISYNEQFF.

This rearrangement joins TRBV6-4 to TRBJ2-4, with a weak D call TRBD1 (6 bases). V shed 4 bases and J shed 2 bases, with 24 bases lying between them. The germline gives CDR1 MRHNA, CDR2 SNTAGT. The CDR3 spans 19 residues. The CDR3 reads CASSGRGTVGFGTKNIQYF. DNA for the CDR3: TGTGCCAGCAGTGGCAGGGGAACAGTAGGTTTCGGAACCAAAAACATTCAGTACTTC.

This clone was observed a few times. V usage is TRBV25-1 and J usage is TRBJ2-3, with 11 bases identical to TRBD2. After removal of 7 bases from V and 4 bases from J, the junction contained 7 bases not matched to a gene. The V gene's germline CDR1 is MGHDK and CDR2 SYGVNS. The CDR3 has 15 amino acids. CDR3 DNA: TGTGCCAGCAACCGACTAGCGGGACTGCCAGATACGCAGTATTTT. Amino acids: CASNRLAGLPDTQYF. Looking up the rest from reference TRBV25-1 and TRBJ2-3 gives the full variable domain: EADIYQTPRYLVIGTGKKITLECSQTMGHDKMYWYQQDPGMELHLIHYSYGVNSTEKGDLSSESTVSRIRTEHFPLTLESARPSHTSQYLCASNRLAGLPDTQYFGPGTRLTVL.

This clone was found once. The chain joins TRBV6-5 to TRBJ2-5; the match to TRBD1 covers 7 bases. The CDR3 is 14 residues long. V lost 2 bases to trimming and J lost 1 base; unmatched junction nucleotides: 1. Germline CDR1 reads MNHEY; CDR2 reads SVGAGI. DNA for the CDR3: TGTGCCAGCAGTTACGGGACAGCCCAAGAGACCCAGTACTTC. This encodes CASSYGTAQETQYF.

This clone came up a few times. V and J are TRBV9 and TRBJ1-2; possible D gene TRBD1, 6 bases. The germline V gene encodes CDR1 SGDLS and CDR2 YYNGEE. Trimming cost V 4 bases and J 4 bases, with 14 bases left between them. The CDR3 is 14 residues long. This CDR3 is CASSPEQGIYGYTF. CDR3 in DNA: TGTGCCAGCAGCCCAGAACAGGGAATCTATGGCTACACCTTC.

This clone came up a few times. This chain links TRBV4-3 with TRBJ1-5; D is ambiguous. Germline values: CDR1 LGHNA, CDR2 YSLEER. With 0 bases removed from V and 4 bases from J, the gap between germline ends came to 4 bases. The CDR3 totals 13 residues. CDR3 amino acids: CASSQDRNQPQHF. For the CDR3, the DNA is TGCGCCAGCAGCCAAGATCGGAATCAGCCCCAGCATTTT.

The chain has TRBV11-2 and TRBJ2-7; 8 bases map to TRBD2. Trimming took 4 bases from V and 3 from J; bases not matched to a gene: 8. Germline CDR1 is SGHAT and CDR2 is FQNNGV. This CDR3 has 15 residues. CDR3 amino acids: CASSSTRGARYEQYF. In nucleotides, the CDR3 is TGTGCCAGCAGCTCAACGCGGGGGGCTCGCTACGAGCAGTACTTC.

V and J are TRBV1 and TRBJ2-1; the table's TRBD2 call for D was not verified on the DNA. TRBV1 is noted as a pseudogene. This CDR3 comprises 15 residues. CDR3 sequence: CTSSQDPEASNEQFF. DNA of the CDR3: TGCACCAGCAGCCAAGATCCGGAGGCCTCCAATGAGCAGTTCTTC.

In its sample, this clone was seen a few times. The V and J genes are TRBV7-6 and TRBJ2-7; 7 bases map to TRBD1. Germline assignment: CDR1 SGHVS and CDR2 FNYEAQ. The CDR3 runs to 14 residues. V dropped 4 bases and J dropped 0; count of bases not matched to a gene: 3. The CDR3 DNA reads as TGTGCCAGCAGCTCGGGACAGAACTCCTACGAGCAGTACTTC. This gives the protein CASSSGQNSYEQYF.

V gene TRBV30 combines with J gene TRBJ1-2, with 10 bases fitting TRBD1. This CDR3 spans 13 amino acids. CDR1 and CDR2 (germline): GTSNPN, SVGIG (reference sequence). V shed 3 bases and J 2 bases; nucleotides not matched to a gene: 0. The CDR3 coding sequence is TGTGCCTGGAGGGACAGGGGGAACTATGGCTACACCTTC. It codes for CAWRDRGNYGYTF.

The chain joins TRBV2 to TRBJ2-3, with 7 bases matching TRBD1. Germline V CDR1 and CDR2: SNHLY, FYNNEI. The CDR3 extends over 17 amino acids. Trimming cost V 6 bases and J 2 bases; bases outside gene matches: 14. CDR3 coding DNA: TGTGCCAGCAGCAACCCGCGGGTAGGGGGCCCCACAGATACGCAGTATTTT. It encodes CASSNPRVGGPTDTQYF.

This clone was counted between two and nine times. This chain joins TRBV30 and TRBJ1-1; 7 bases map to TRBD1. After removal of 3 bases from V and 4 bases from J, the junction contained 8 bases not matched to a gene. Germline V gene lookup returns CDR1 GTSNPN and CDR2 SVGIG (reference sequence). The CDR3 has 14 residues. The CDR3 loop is CAWREGAKSTEAFF. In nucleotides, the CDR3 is TGTGCCTGGAGGGAGGGGGCGAAGAGCACTGAAGCTTTCTTT.

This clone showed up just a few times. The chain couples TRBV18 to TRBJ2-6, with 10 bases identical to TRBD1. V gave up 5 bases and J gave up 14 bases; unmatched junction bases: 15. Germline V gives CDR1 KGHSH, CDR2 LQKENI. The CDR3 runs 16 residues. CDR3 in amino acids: CASSLRQGAGADILTF. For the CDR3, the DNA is TGTGCCAGCTCATTACGACAGGGGGCTGGGGCTGACATCCTGACTTTC. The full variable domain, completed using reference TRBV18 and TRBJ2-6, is NAGVMQNPRHLVRRRGQEARLRCSPMKGHSHVYWYRQLPEEGLKFMVYLQKENIIDESGMPKERFSAEFPKEGPSILRIQQVVRGDSAAYFCASSLRQGAGADILTFGAGSRLTVL.

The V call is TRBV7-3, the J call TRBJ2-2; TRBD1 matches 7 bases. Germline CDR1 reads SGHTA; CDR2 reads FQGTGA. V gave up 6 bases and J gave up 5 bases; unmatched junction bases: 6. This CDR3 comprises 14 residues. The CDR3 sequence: CASSPGQTTGELFF. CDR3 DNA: TGTGCCAGCAGTCCGGGACAGACAACCGGGGAGCTGTTTTTT.

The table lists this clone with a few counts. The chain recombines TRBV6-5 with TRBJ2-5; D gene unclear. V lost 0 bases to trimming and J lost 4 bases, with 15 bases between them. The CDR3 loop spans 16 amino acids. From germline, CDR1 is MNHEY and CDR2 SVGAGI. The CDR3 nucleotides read TGTGCCAGCAGTTACTCGGGCCCCTTCCTAAGAGAGACCCAGTACTTC. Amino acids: CASSYSGPFLRETQYF.

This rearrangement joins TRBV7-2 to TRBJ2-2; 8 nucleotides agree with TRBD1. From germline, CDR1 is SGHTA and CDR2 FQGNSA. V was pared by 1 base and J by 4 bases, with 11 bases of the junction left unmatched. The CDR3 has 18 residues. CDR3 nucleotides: TGTGCCAGCAGCTTAGATCAGAGTACAGGGGGTCTCACCGGGGAGCTGTTTTTT. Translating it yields CASSLDQSTGGLTGELFF.

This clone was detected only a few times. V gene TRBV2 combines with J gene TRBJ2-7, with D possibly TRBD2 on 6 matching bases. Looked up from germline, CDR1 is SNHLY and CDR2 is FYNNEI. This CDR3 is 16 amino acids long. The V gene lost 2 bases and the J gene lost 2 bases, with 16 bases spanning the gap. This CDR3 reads CASSEHRDSYTYEQYF. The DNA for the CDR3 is TGTGCCAGCAGTGAACACCGGGACTCTTATACCTACGAGCAGTACTTC.

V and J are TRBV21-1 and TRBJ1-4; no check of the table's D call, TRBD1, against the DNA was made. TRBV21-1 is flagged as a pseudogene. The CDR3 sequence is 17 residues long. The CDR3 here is CASSNPQGLATNEKLFF. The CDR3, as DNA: TGTGCCAGCAGCAACCCCCAGGGGTTAGCAACTAATGAAAAACTGTTTTTT.

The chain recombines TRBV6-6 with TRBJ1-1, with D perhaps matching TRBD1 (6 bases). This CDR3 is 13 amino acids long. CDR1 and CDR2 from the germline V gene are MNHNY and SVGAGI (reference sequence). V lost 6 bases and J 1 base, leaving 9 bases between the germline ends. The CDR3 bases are TGTGCCAGCAGAAAAGGGGGGAACACTGAAGCTTTCTTT. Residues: CASRKGGNTEAFF.

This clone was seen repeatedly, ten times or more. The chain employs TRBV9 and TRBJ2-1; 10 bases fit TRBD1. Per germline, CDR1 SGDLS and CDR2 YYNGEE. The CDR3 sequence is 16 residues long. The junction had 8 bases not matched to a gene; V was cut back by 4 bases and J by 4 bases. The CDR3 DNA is TGTGCCAGCAGCCCCATCGACAGGGGGCCTTACAATGAGCAGTTCTTC. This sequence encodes CASSPIDRGPYNEQFF.

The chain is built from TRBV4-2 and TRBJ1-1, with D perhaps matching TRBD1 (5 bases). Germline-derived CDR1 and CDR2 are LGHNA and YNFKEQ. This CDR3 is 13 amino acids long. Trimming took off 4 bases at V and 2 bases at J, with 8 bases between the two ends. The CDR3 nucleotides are TGTGCCAGCAGCCGGACATTAAACACTGAAGCTTTCTTT. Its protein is CASSRTLNTEAFF.

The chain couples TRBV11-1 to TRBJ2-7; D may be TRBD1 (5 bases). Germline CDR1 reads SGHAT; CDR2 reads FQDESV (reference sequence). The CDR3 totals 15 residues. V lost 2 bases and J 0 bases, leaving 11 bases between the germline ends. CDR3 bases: TGTGCCAGCAGCTTAATGCAGGGAAACTCCTACGAGCAGTACTTC. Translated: CASSLMQGNSYEQYF.

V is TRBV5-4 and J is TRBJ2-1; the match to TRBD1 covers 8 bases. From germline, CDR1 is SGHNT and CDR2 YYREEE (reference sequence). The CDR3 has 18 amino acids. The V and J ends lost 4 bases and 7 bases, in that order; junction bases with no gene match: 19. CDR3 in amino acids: CASSPKGRQGALGNEQFF. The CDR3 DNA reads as TGTGCCAGCAGCCCGAAAGGTCGGCAGGGGGCTCTGGGGAATGAGCAGTTCTTC. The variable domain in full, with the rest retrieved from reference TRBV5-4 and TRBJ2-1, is ETGVTQSPTHLIKTRGQQVTLRCSSQSGHNTVSWYQQALGQGPQFIFQYYREEENGRGNFPPRFSGLQFPNYSSELNVNALELDDSALYLCASSPKGRQGALGNEQFFGPGTRLTVL.

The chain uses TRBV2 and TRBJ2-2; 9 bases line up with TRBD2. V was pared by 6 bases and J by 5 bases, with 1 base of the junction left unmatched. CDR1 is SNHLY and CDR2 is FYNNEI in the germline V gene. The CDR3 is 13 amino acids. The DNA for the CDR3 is TGTGCCAGCAGGGCGGGGGGGACCGGGGAGCTGTTTTTT. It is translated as CASRAGGTGELFF.

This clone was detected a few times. The CDR3 bases are TGTGCCAGCAGCTCGGGACAGGGGCTAACACCCCTCCACTTT. Protein: CASSSGQGLTPLHF. This chain uses TRBV9 with TRBJ1-6; 10 bases match TRBD1. The J segment lost 11 bases and the V segment lost 4 bases, leaving 6 bases of the junction unmatched. The germline V gene encodes CDR1 SGDLS and CDR2 YYNGEE. There are 14 residues in the CDR3.

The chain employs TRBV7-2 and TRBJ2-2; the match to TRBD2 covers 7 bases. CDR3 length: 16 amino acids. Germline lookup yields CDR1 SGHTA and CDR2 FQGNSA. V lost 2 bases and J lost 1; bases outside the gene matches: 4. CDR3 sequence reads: CASSLLPSGNTGELFF. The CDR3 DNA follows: TGTGCCAGCAGCTTATTACCTAGCGGGAACACCGGGGAGCTGTTTTTT.

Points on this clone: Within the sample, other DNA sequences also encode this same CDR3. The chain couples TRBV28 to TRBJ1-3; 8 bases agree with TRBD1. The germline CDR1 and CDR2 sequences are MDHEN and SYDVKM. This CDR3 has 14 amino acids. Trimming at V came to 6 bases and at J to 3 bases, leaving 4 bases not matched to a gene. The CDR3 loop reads CASSLDRVGNTIYF. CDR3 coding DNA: TGTGCCAGCAGCCTGGACAGGGTTGGAAACACCATATATTTT.

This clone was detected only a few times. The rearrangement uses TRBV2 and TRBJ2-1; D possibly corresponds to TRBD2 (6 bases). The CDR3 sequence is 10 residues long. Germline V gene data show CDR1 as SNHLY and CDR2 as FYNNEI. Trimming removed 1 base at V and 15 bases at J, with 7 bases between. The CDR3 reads CASSEGLVFF. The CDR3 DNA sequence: TGTGCCAGCAGTGAAGGACTAGTGTTCTTC.

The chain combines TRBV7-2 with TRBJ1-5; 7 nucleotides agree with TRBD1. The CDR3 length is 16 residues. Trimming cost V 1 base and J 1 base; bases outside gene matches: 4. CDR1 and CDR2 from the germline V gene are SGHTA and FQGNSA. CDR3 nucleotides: TGTGCCAGCAGCTTAGGGATCAGGGGGAGCAATCAGCCCCAGCATTTT. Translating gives CASSLGIRGSNQPQHF.

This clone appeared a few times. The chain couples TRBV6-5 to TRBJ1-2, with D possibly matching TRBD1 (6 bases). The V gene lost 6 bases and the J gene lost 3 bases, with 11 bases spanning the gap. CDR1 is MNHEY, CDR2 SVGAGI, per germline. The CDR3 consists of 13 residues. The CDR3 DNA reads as TGTGCCAGCAGGCAACAGGGTTACTATGGCTACACCTTC. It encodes CASRQQGYYGYTF.